A single sample is the source of the 11 T cell receptor beta chains below, sequenced in a study of cytomegalovirus exposure and HLA in healthy donors (dated by TCRdb to between 2016 and 2019). The library was prepared using the immunoSEQ multiplex PCR assay. For the multiplex PCR, a mixture combining 60 forward primers for TCR Vbeta segments and 13 reverse primers for TCR Jbeta segments was used. What TCRdb holds here is the immuneACCESS table cut down to in-frame rearrangements. Part of the clones is not present; checked against another copy, under half of the missing clones reflect an unresolved V gene, and the others are unexplained. A total of 120,000 to 150,000 clones appear in this sample, around 85% of them only once. The ten biggest clones cover 1.2% of the sample. The specimen sequenced was PBMCs. The receptor set was obtained from a female donor in good health and CMV-seronegative.

The J gene is TRBJ2-1, the V gene TRBV2, with D possibly TRBD2 on 5 matching bases. CDR3 length equals 15 residues. Germline CDR1 is SNHLY and CDR2 is FYNNEI. V lost 6 bases, J lost 3 bases, and 15 bases lay in between. The CDR3 spells CASREPASGYNEQFF. CDR3 nucleotides: TGTGCCAGCAGGGAACCGGCCAGCGGCTACAATGAGCAGTTCTTC.

This clone showed up just a few times. This chain links TRBV5-8 with TRBJ1-5, with 7 bases aligning to TRBD1. This CDR3 spans 16 amino acids. J lost 2 bases, V lost 0 bases, and 5 bases had no gene match. CDR1 SGHTS and CDR2 YDEGEE come from the germline V gene. CDR3 residues: CASSLGQGDGNQPQHF. In nucleotides, the CDR3 is TGTGCCAGCAGCTTGGGACAGGGCGATGGCAATCAGCCCCAGCATTTT.

This rearrangement joins TRBV7-9 to TRBJ2-1; D perhaps matches TRBD2 (6 bases). Trimming removed 6 bases from V and 8 bases from J, with 20 bases in between. This CDR3 is 15 amino acids long. CDR1 SEHNR and CDR2 FQNEAQ come from the germline V gene (reference sequence). The CDR3 loop reads CASSQAEAEGDEQFF. CDR3 bases: TGTGCCAGCAGTCAAGCTGAGGCGGAGGGCGATGAGCAGTTCTTC.

The V and J genes are TRBV6-5 and TRBJ1-2; the match to TRBD1 covers 7 bases. The ends lost 6 bases at V and 4 bases at J; junction bases unmatched: 5. This CDR3 has 13 residues. Germline CDR1 is MNHEY and CDR2 is SVGAGI. The CDR3 sequence is CASRGQRLYGYTF. The CDR3 DNA sequence: TGTGCCAGCAGGGGACAGAGGCTCTATGGCTACACCTTC.

The chain links TRBV11-2 to TRBJ2-7; 9 bases match TRBD1. This CDR3 comprises 15 residues. Germline-derived CDR1 and CDR2 are SGHAT and FQNNGV. The J segment lost 1 base and the V segment lost 3 bases, leaving 4 bases of the junction unmatched. In nucleotides, the CDR3 is TGTGCCAGCAGCTTTGCCGGGACAGGGTCCTACGAGCAGTACTTC. Amino acid sequence: CASSFAGTGSYEQYF.

The chain combines TRBV6-5 with TRBJ2-7, with 9 bases that match TRBD1. J lost 1 base, V lost 2 bases, and 6 bases had no gene match. The CDR3 has 16 residues. From germline, CDR1 is MNHEY and CDR2 SVGAGI. This CDR3 reads CASSYPRTGASYEQYF. For the CDR3, the DNA is TGTGCCAGCAGTTACCCTCGGACAGGGGCTTCCTACGAGCAGTACTTC.

The chain joins TRBV19 to TRBJ2-7; 10 bases line up with TRBD2. V gave up 3 bases and J gave up 2 bases; unmatched junction bases: 4. Germline lookup yields CDR1 LNHDA and CDR2 SQIVND (reference sequence). The CDR3 is made up of 15 amino acids. CDR3: CASSMGLAPTYEQYF. CDR3 DNA sequence: TGTGCCAGTAGTATGGGACTAGCGCCCACCTACGAGCAGTACTTC.

The sample holds a few counts of this clone. Other DNA sequences in the sample encode the same CDR3. The genes are TRBV7-7 and TRBJ2-2, with TRBD1 identical over 9 bases. The germline V gene has CDR1 SSHAT and CDR2 FNYEAQ (reference sequence). The CDR3 contains 14 residues. CDR3: CASRGTGNTGELFF. CDR3 in DNA: TGTGCTAGTCGGGGGACAGGGAATACCGGGGAGCTGTTTTTT.

The chain has TRBV30 and TRBJ2-7; no clear D. The CDR3 has 15 amino acids. CDR1 and CDR2 from the germline V gene are GTSNPN and SVGIG (reference sequence). The germline V and J ends were trimmed by 5 bases and 1 base, with 18 bases remaining between them. CDR3 sequence: CAWPEPPADSYEQYF. CDR3 bases: TGTGCCTGGCCGGAACCTCCGGCGGATTCCTACGAGCAGTACTTC. The full variable domain, rest sourced from reference TRBV30 and TRBJ2-7, is SQTIHQWPATLVQPVGSPLSLECTVEGTSNPNLYWYRQAAGRGLQLLFYSVGIGQISSEVPQNLSASRPQDRQFILSSKKLLLSDSGFYLCAWPEPPADSYEQYFGPGTRLTVT.

This chain links TRBV20-1 with TRBJ2-7, with D possibly TRBD1 on 5 matching bases. The germline CDR1 and CDR2 sequences are DFQATT and SNEGSKA (reference sequence). This CDR3 spans 11 amino acids. V was shortened by 6 bases and J by 4 bases, with 10 bases between the two germline ends. The CDR3 loop reads CSAIDSYEQYF. The CDR3 nucleotides are TGCAGTGCCATAGACAGTTACGAGCAGTACTTC.

The chain employs TRBV7-5 and TRBJ1-5; the listed D gene, TRBD1, was not tested against the DNA. TRBV7-5 is a pseudogene locus. The CDR3 consists of 17 residues. CDR3 DNA sequence: TGTGCCAGAAGCTTAAAGGTTGTGGGCAGGGAAAATCAGCCCCAGCATTTT. This encodes CARSLKVVGRENQPQHF.